The rows below give T cell receptor beta chains drawn from one sample of a study of graft-versus-host responses after intestinal transplantation. TCRdb's copy holds only in-frame clones and misses some; the assay was immunoSEQ multiplex PCR. The sample contains 85,000 to 100,000 clones, roughly 86% of which appear only once. The source material was PBMCs, sampled 255 days after intestinal transplant. The receptors come from a human patient who received an intestinal transplant, so some T cells may come from the graft donor. Both conserved end residues are part of each CDR3. A D gene is named only where the DNA matches it firmly. Some rows have no size entry. The others give once, few or many, or a class for an expanded clone.

J,V,size,length,D,CDR3,DNA
TRBJ1-6,TRBV6-4,.,13,.,CASRAGDNSPLHF,TGTGCCAGCAGAGCAGGCGATAATTCACCCCTCCACTTT
TRBJ2-7,TRBV28,.,14,TRBD1,CASRTGTGRYEQYF,TGTGCCAGCAGGACCGGGACAGGGCGGTACGAGCAGTACTTC
TRBJ2-3,TRBV9,.,12,.,CASSVAGDTQYF,TGTGCCAGCAGCGTAGCAGGGGATACGCAGTATTTT
TRBJ1-4,TRBV27,.,17,.,CASSLLSSGTVDEKLFF,TGTGCCAGCAGTTTATTGTCCTCCGGGACTGTTGATGAAAAACTGTTTTTT
TRBJ2-6,TRBV7-6,.,16,.,CASSLVEGSGANVLTF,TGTGCCAGCAGCTTAGTAGAGGGCTCTGGGGCCAACGTCCTGACTTTC
TRBJ1-4,TRBV28,.,17,.,CASSAGKTGTGVEKLFF,TGTGCCAGCAGTGCGGGGAAAACCGGGACCGGGGTTGAAAAACTGTTTTTT
TRBJ1-5,TRBV28,few,15,.,CASSLGGDGNQPQHF,TGTGCCAGCAGTTTAGGGGGGGACGGCAATCAGCCCCAGCATTTT
TRBJ2-3,TRBV6-5,.,13,TRBD2,CASSYAGGGTQYF,TGTGCCAGCAGTTATGCAGGCGGGGGAACGCAGTATTTT
TRBJ2-1,TRBV9,few,14,TRBD1,CASSVWTGDNEQFF,TGTGCCAGCAGCGTATGGACAGGCGACAATGAGCAGTTCTTC
TRBJ2-3,TRBV10-3,.,16,TRBD2,CAISGWPSGSTDTQYF,TGTGCCATCAGTGGTTGGCCTAGCGGGAGCACAGATACGCAGTATTTT
TRBJ2-7,TRBV6-1,.,19,TRBD2,CASSEPRTSGGYSPYEQYF,TGTGCCAGCAGTGAACCCCGGACTAGCGGGGGGTACTCCCCCTACGAGCAGTACTTC
TRBJ2-3,TRBV15,medium-sized,15,TRBD1,CATSRDTGGTDTQYF,TGTGCCACCAGCAGAGATACAGGGGGCACAGATACGCAGTATTTT
TRBJ2-3,TRBV11-3,.,16,.,CASSSPTSEDPDTQYF,TGTGCCAGCAGCTCCCCCACCTCGGAGGACCCAGATACGCAGTATTTT
TRBJ2-1,TRBV30,.,14,.,CAWESGAGTDEQFF,TGTGCCTGGGAATCAGGGGCCGGTACGGATGAGCAGTTCTTC
TRBJ2-2,TRBV4-1,once,18,.,CASSPVRSDRPNTGELFF,TGCGCCAGCAGCCCGGTCCGGAGCGACAGGCCGAACACCGGGGAGCTGTTTTTT
TRBJ2-3,TRBV2,.,14,TRBD2,CASSSLAGADTQYF,TGTGCCAGCAGTTCATTAGCGGGGGCAGATACGCAGTATTTT